This TCR beta chain was captured by sequencing in a study of siplizumab effects on memory and regulatory T cells. It was approximately 99,000 TCR templates that were assayed per sample. The data were produced by immunoSEQ multiplex PCR, yet TCRdb's version contains in-frame clones alone and is incomplete. The table has about 100,000 clones, 91% seen once. Study-wide points: Major contributors to the alloresponse seemed to be naive T cells, which also appeared more diverse than memory cells. Siplizumab caused a significant drop in alloreactive sequences traceable to unstimulated CD4+ memory cells. Mappable alloreactive CD4+ clones came from Treg cells around 70% of the time on average with siplizumab, against about 25% in controls.

On this clone itself: Its antigen remains unknown.

Germline lookup yields CDR1 MGHRA and CDR2 YSYEKL. The CDR3 is made up of 13 amino acids. V lost 6 bases and J lost 5; bases outside the gene matches: 4. The chain employs TRBV4-1 and TRBJ1-2; 9 bases are shared with TRBD1. This receptor was identified in a human donor in good health. Sequenced: CD4+ T cells sorted from blood. The CDR3 sequence: CASRLQGAYGYTF. CDR3 sequence (DNA): TGCGCCAGCAGACTACAGGGGGCTTATGGCTACACCTTC.